The 31 T cell receptor beta chains listed next were all sequenced from one sample in a study of shared T cell receptors in the human thymus. The repertoire was sequenced with immunoSEQ multiplex PCR; TCRdb's copy has only in-frame clones and lacks some. The data show under 850,000 clones, around nine tenths seen once. These data also formed part of another study, on human thymus T cells.

The sample consisted of thymocytes. These receptors were collected from a boy under three years old with a congenital heart defect.

This clone was counted only a few times. The chain combines TRBV5-8 with TRBJ2-7, with D tentatively TRBD1 (6 bases). Germline loops: CDR1 SGHTS, CDR2 YDEGEE. The CDR3 runs to 17 residues. Trimming shortened V by 4 bases and J by 1 base, and 21 bases separated the two germline ends. Written as DNA, the CDR3 is TGTGCCAGCAGCCCCCACCGCCAGGGGAACCCTTCCTACGAGCAGTACTTC. Its translation is CASSPHRQGNPSYEQYF.

J is TRBJ2-1 and V is TRBV30; TRBD2 matches 9 bases. J lost 6 bases, V lost 8 bases, and 17 bases had no gene match. Germline V gene lookup returns CDR1 GTSNPN and CDR2 SVGIG (reference sequence). The CDR3 contains 16 residues. The CDR3 DNA is TGTGCCGGTAGTGGGGGCGGGAGGGCCGAGAGCAATGAGCAGTTCTTC. This translates into CAGSGGGRAESNEQFF.

Worth noting for this clone: Relative to the germline gene, one junction end is altered; a read error may explain this. The V gene is TRBV7-9, the J gene TRBJ2-7, with 7 positions matching TRBD1. Germline loops: CDR1 SEHNR, CDR2 FQNEAQ (reference sequence). This CDR3 spans 14 amino acids. Here the CDR3 DNA reads TGTGCCAGCAGTTTAGCCGGGACAGCCTACGAGCAGTACTTC. It specifies CASSLAGTAYEQYF.

The V call is TRBV7-9, the J call TRBJ2-1, with TRBD2 matching 8 bases. CDR1 is SEHNR, CDR2 FQNEAQ, per germline (reference sequence). Germline trimming cut 4 bases from V and 4 bases from J; bases unmatched to any gene: 6. CDR3 length equals 15 residues. The CDR3 DNA reads as TGTGCCAGCAGCTCCCCGGGACTAGGGTACAATGAGCAGTTCTTC. It encodes CASSSPGLGYNEQFF.

This chain joins TRBV27 and TRBJ2-6; the D gene is possibly TRBD2 (7 bases). CDR1 MNHEY and CDR2 SMNVEV come from the germline V gene (reference sequence). V lost 4 bases and J 1 base, leaving 20 bases between the germline ends. CDR3 length: 19 amino acids. The CDR3 here is CASSSDSAGQGSGANVLTF. Here the CDR3 DNA reads TGTGCCAGCAGTTCGGACTCAGCGGGGCAGGGGTCTGGGGCCAACGTCCTGACTTTC.

CDR3 DNA: TGTGCCAGCAGCCACACTAGCGGGGTTGTCCACGAGCAGTACTTC. It encodes CASSHTSGVVHEQYF. The rearrangement joins TRBV6-5 to TRBJ2-7; 10 nucleotides align to TRBD2. The CDR3 is made up of 15 amino acids. Trimming cost V 6 bases and J 5 bases; bases outside gene matches: 10. Germline-derived CDR1 and CDR2 are MNHEY and SVGAGI.

The V gene is TRBV10-3, the J gene TRBJ2-3, with 7 bases fitting TRBD1. V was clipped by 2 bases and J by 1 base; unmatched bases: 6. Germline lookup yields CDR1 ENHRY and CDR2 SYGVKD. The CDR3 has 16 amino acids. CDR3 protein: CAISEGTARGTDTQYF. The CDR3 region has the DNA TGTGCCATCAGTGAGGGGACAGCCCGCGGCACAGATACGCAGTATTTT.

The rearrangement uses TRBV6-1 and TRBJ2-3, with D possibly being TRBD1 (5 bases). V lost 6 bases and J lost 1, with 8 bases in between. There are 13 residues in the CDR3. Per germline, CDR1 MNHNS and CDR2 SASEGT. CDR3 in DNA: TGTGCCAGCAGACTGACAGGCACAGATACGCAGTATTTT. Protein product: CASRLTGTDTQYF.

This clone appeared a single time. The chain has TRBV30 and TRBJ2-7, with a tentative D call TRBD1 (6 bases). CDR3 size: 14 residues. The ends were cut back, 2 bases at V and 3 bases at J, with 14 bases in the middle. Germline lookup yields CDR1 GTSNPN and CDR2 SVGIG (reference sequence). The CDR3 sequence is CAWSPLGQSYEQYF. In nucleotides, the CDR3 is TGTGCCTGGAGTCCTTTAGGACAGAGCTACGAGCAGTACTTC.

V and J are TRBV29-1 and TRBJ2-7; 9 positions agree with TRBD1. CDR1 SQVTM and CDR2 ANQGSEA come from the germline V gene. This CDR3 has 15 amino acids. V was clipped by 1 base and J by 3 bases; unmatched bases: 7. The CDR3 reads CSVEGTGEGLYEQYF. The CDR3 nucleotides read TGCAGCGTTGAAGGGACAGGGGAGGGACTCTACGAGCAGTACTTC.

The chain is built from TRBV15 and TRBJ1-2, with D uncertain. This CDR3 is built from 15 residues. The V and J ends lost 5 bases and 11 bases respectively, with 24 bases between them. Germline-derived CDR1 and CDR2 are LNHNV and YYDKDF (reference sequence). CDR3 sequence: CATSWPSEGEEGYTF. CDR3 nucleotides: TGTGCCACCAGCTGGCCCAGTGAGGGAGAGGAAGGGTACACCTTC.

This chain connects TRBV7-3 to TRBJ2-1; TRBD2 matches 7 bases. Germline V gene sequence: CDR1 SGHTA, CDR2 FQGTGA. CDR3 length equals 14 residues. With 5 bases clipped from V and 0 bases from J, the junction kept 1 base outside the gene matches. CDR3 residues: CASSPSGSYNEQFF. CDR3 coding DNA: TGTGCCAGCAGCCCTAGCGGCTCCTACAATGAGCAGTTCTTC.

The chain couples TRBV4-1 to TRBJ2-7; 8 bases agree with TRBD1. The CDR3 has 15 amino acids. Looked up from germline, CDR1 is MGHRA and CDR2 is YSYEKL. The ends lost 4 bases at V and 6 bases at J; junction bases unmatched: 11. This CDR3 is CASSRGAGTGVEQYF. CDR3 bases: TGCGCCAGCAGCCGAGGAGCCGGGACAGGCGTCGAGCAGTACTTC.

A remark on this clone: The same CDR3 is also encoded by other DNA sequences in this sample. The chain employs TRBV2 and TRBJ1-3; possibly TRBD1 for D (6 bases). The V gene's germline CDR1 is SNHLY and CDR2 FYNNEI. CDR3 length: 14 residues. With 3 bases removed from V and 2 bases from J, the gap between germline ends came to 8 bases. The DNA of the CDR3 is TGTGCCAGCAGTGATGGGGGCCCTGGAAACACCATATATTTT. It specifies CASSDGGPGNTIYF.

The V call is TRBV27, the J call TRBJ2-3; maybe TRBD2 (5 bases). The CDR3 length is 18 residues. CDR1 is MNHEY, CDR2 SMNVEV, per germline (reference sequence). Trimming pared 1 base from V and 2 bases from J, leaving 19 bases between. Here the CDR3 reads CASSLWRLPLRDTDTQYF. For the CDR3, the DNA is TGTGCCAGCAGTTTATGGCGGCTACCTTTGAGGGACACAGATACGCAGTATTTT.

The chain uses TRBV11-3 and TRBJ2-4; 7 bases map to TRBD2. CDR3 size: 17 residues. V shed 5 bases and J 4 bases; nucleotides not matched to a gene: 14. Germline lookup yields CDR1 SGHNT and CDR2 YENEEA. The chain's CDR3 is CASSPLTSAVFKNIQYF. Here the CDR3 DNA reads TGTGCCAGCAGCCCCCTAACTAGCGCCGTTTTTAAAAACATTCAGTACTTC.

The chain has TRBV27 and TRBJ2-7; the D gene is possibly TRBD2 (5 bases). This CDR3 contains 12 residues. CDR1 and CDR2 (germline): MNHEY, SMNVEV (reference sequence). V was pared by 11 bases and J by 6 bases, with 17 bases between. The CDR3 sequence: CAPMRVLCEQYF. DNA for the CDR3: TGTGCCCCTATGAGGGTTCTGTGCGAGCAGTACTTC.

The rearrangement joins TRBV19 to TRBJ1-5; 8 bases align to TRBD1. Germline CDR1 reads LNHDA; CDR2 reads SQIVND (reference sequence). The CDR3 is 19 amino acids. V lost 2 bases and J lost 6; bases outside the gene matches: 18. CDR3 region: CASSIRVGYRGMSGQPQHF. DNA for the CDR3: TGTGCCAGTAGTATAAGGGTCGGTTACAGGGGGATGTCAGGTCAGCCCCAGCATTTT.

This chain uses TRBV21-1 with TRBJ1-6; the D call of TRBD1 is as the table states it, not checked on the DNA. TRBV21-1 is shown as a pseudogene. The CDR3 spans 16 residues. The CDR3 DNA follows: TGTGCCAGCAGCGTAACCCTCCGGGACAGGAATTCACCCCTCCACTTT. Translating gives CASSVTLRDRNSPLHF.

This clone was seen a single time. This rearrangement joins TRBV4-2 to TRBJ2-7; 11 bases are a match to TRBD2. This CDR3 is built from 14 residues. Germline CDR1 is LGHNA and CDR2 is YNFKEQ. The J segment lost 5 bases and the V segment lost 6 bases, leaving 6 bases of the junction unmatched. Here the CDR3 reads CASRLAGVGDEQYF. The CDR3 coding sequence is TGTGCCAGCAGACTAGCGGGAGTTGGCGACGAGCAGTACTTC.

In DNA, the CDR3 is TGTGCCAGCAGCATTGCGGGAGGCCCCACAGATACGCAGTATTTT. Protein product: CASSIAGGPTDTQYF. The chain combines TRBV9 with TRBJ2-3; TRBD2 matches 8 bases. V gave up 4 bases and J gave up 2 bases; unmatched junction bases: 6. Germline assignment: CDR1 SGDLS and CDR2 YYNGEE. The CDR3 covers 15 residues.

The V call is TRBV6-1, the J call TRBJ2-2; TRBD2 agrees at 7 bases. V lost 11 bases to trimming and J lost 4 bases; unmatched junction nucleotides: 4. From germline, CDR1 is MNHNS and CDR2 SASEGT. This CDR3 region has 12 residues. The CDR3: CAGRGVTGELFF. DNA of the CDR3: TGTGCCGGCCGGGGGGTCACCGGGGAGCTGTTTTTT.

V gene TRBV6-1 combines with J gene TRBJ1-1; 7 bases line up with TRBD1. The CDR3 has 19 amino acids. Germline V lookup: CDR1 MNHNS, CDR2 SASEGT. V dropped 4 bases and J dropped 1; count of bases not matched to a gene: 18. CDR3 residues: CASSGPRDRKPRENTEAFF. CDR3 nucleotide sequence: TGTGCCAGCAGTGGGCCCCGGGACAGAAAACCACGAGAGAACACTGAAGCTTTCTTT.

The V and J genes are TRBV30 and TRBJ1-1; D is perhaps TRBD1 (6 bases). Trimming removed 8 bases at V and 1 base at J, with 17 bases between. CDR1 GTSNPN and CDR2 SVGIG come from the germline V gene (reference sequence). This CDR3 comprises 14 residues. The CDR3 DNA reads TGTGCCGGGACATCGGACAGTAAGAACACTGAAGCTTTCTTT. This encodes CAGTSDSKNTEAFF.

This chain connects TRBV5-4 to TRBJ2-1, with TRBD2 matching over 8 bases. The CDR3 has 14 amino acids. Germline CDR1 reads SGHNT; CDR2 reads YYREEE (reference sequence). Germline trimming cut 1 base from V and 12 bases from J; bases unmatched to any gene: 9. The CDR3 protein is CASSLLLSGRRQFF. In DNA form, the CDR3 reads TGTGCCAGCAGCTTGCTCCTGAGCGGGAGAAGGCAGTTCTTC.

A note on this clone: This CDR3 is also generated by other DNA sequences in the sample. The V gene is TRBV28, the J gene TRBJ2-7; D is perhaps TRBD1 (5 bases). V was shortened by 4 bases and J by 0 bases, with 13 bases between the two germline ends. Germline values: CDR1 MDHEN, CDR2 SYDVKM. The CDR3 has 15 residues. In DNA, the CDR3 is TGTGCCAGCAGTTCGCTGACAGAGAGCTCCTACGAGCAGTACTTC. Translated, it gives CASSSLTESSYEQYF.

This clone has only one observation. The CDR3 DNA reads TGTGCCAGCAACCTTCGGCCGGGGACTGAAGCTTTCTTT. Translation gives CASNLRPGTEAFF. This chain joins TRBV7-2 and TRBJ1-1, with D unclear. Germline V gives CDR1 SGHTA, CDR2 FQGNSA. Between the trimmed V and J ends, which lost 7 bases and 5 bases, there was a span of 14 bases. The CDR3 is 13 residues long.

The J gene is TRBJ2-5, the V gene TRBV7-2; TRBD1 matches 7 bases. CDR1 is SGHTA and CDR2 is FQGNSA in the germline V gene. V was clipped by 3 bases and J by 3 bases; unmatched bases: 10. The CDR3 is 16 amino acids. CDR3 loop: CASSFKWGQSKETQYF. In DNA form, the CDR3 reads TGTGCCAGCAGCTTTAAGTGGGGACAGTCGAAAGAGACCCAGTACTTC.

The chain couples TRBV11-3 to TRBJ2-3, with TRBD2 matching over 14 bases. V lost 3 bases and J lost 2; bases outside the gene matches: 4. Germline V gene lookup returns CDR1 SGHNT and CDR2 YENEEA. This CDR3 is 17 amino acids long. CDR3 nucleotides: TGTGCCAGCAGCTTCCCGGGACTAGCGGGAGTCACAGATACGCAGTATTTT. Protein: CASSFPGLAGVTDTQYF. The full variable domain, in which reference TRBV11-3 and TRBJ2-3 provide the parts outside the CDR3, is EAGVVQSPRYKIIEKKQPVAFWCNPISGHNTLYWYLQNLGQGPELLIRYENEEAVDDSQLPKDRFSAERLKGVDSTLKIQPAELGDSAVYLCASSFPGLAGVTDTQYFGPGTRLTVL.

The J gene is TRBJ2-3, the V gene TRBV6-5, with 12 bases fitting TRBD2. This CDR3 is built from 15 residues. V dropped 6 bases and J dropped 4; count of bases not matched to a gene: 5. Germline CDR1 MNHEY, CDR2 SVGAGI. This chain's CDR3 is CASRLTSGSADTQYF. CDR3 nucleotides: TGTGCCAGCAGATTGACTAGCGGGAGCGCAGATACGCAGTATTTT.

This chain uses TRBV5-4 with TRBJ1-1, with 7 positions matching TRBD1. This CDR3 is 13 amino acids long. Germline loops: CDR1 SGHNT, CDR2 YYREEE (reference sequence). Trimming cost V 5 bases and J 4 bases; bases outside gene matches: 5. Here the CDR3 reads CASSDDRATEAFF. The CDR3 DNA is TGTGCCAGCAGTGATGACAGGGCCACTGAAGCTTTCTTT.